Shown below are 4 T cell receptor beta chains from a single sample sequenced in a study of cytomegalovirus exposure and HLA in healthy donors. Primers included in the PCR were 60 Vbeta and 13 Jbeta primers. Libraries were prepared by immunoSEQ multiplex PCR; TCRdb keeps only in-frame clonotypes and omits some of them. The data hold 90,000 to 130,000 clones, with around 80% observed a single time. The sequenced sample consisted of PBMCs. These receptors were obtained from a woman aged 55 to 70 in good health and CMV-seropositive.

The genes are TRBV10-2 and TRBJ2-5; tentatively, D is TRBD1 (5 bases). The J call may not be correct, given that the DNA end is closer to TRBJ2-7. The CDR3 spans 11 residues. Germline V gene sequence: CDR1 WSHSY, CDR2 SAAADI. The CDR3 bases are TGCGCCAGCAAGGGGTTTTACGAGCAGTACTTC. Its translation is CASKGFYEQYF.

The J gene is TRBJ2-5, the V gene TRBV5-4; D possibly corresponds to TRBD1 (6 bases). The J call may be mistaken, given a closer DNA end match to TRBJ2-7. Germline loops: CDR1 SGHNT, CDR2 YYREEE (reference sequence). CDR3 size: 14 residues. CDR3 region: CASTFRDNPYEQYF. The CDR3 DNA follows: TGTGCCAGCACTTTTCGGGACAACCCCTACGAGCAGTACTTC.

With regard to this clone: Its ends do not fully match the called genes, so a read error is possible. The chain carries TRBV7-8 and TRBJ2-2; TRBD2 agrees at 11 bases. The CDR3 has 19 residues. From germline, CDR1 is SGHVS and CDR2 FQNEAQ. The CDR3 coding sequence is TGTGCCAGCAGCTTAGGTAGGGGACTAGCGGCACTGAACGCCGGGGAGCTGTTTTTT. It codes for CASSLGRGLAALNAGELFF. Looking up the rest from reference TRBV7-8 and TRBJ2-2 gives the full variable domain: GAGVSQSPRYKVAKRGQDVALRCDPISGHVSLFWYQQALGQGPEFLTYFQNEAQLDKSGLPSDRFFAERPEGSVSTLKIQRTQQEDSAVYLCASSLGRGLAALNAGELFFGEGSRLTVL.

This chain uses TRBV28 with TRBJ2-1; 11 nucleotides align to TRBD2. The CDR3 loop spans 16 amino acids. Losses at the gene ends were 6 bases for V and 7 bases for J; bases not matched to a gene: 11. CDR1 is MDHEN and CDR2 is SYDVKM in the germline V gene. The CDR3 DNA sequence: TGTGCCAGCAGAACTAGCGGGAGCCCTGGGGTTAATGAGCAGTTCTTC. It encodes CASRTSGSPGVNEQFF. Drawing the rest from reference TRBV28 and TRBJ2-1, the complete variable domain is DVKVTQSSRYLVKRTGEKVFLECVQDMDHENMFWYRQDPGLGLRLIYFSYDVKMKEKGDIPEGYSVSREKKERFSLILESASTNQTSMYLCASRTSGSPGVNEQFFGPGTRLTVL.